The clone carrying this T cell receptor (beta chain) has at least ten counts. The sample is drawn from a study of early T cells in non-severe SARS-CoV-2 infection. V was shortened by 5 bases and J by 4 bases, with 18 bases between the two germline ends. CDR3 size: 16 residues. The germline gives CDR1 MNHEY, CDR2 SVGEGT. Each single cDNA molecule received a unique molecular identifier. Via MiXCR, TCRdb re-called the 5' RACE reads, giving one row per CDR3 protein. The sample yields tens of thousands of distinct CDR3 sequences, 4% to 5.5% seen once. The sample was whole blood. V is TRBV6-2 or TRBV6-3 and J is TRBJ2-1; D tentatively fits TRBD1 or TRBD2 (5 bases each). The sequence came from an adult who was a healthcare worker with PCR-confirmed SARS-CoV-2 infection or an uninfected control (not recorded which). The DNA of the CDR3 is TGTGCCAGCAGTACCCCGCCGGGGCGGTTTTACAATGAGCAGTTCTTC. Protein product: CASSTPPGRFYNEQFF.